Shown below are 23 T cell receptor beta chains from a single sample sequenced in a study of blood T cell repertoires in COVID-19 (dated by TCRdb to 2019 to 2021). Libraries were built with the immunoSEQ multiplex PCR assay. Here the immuneACCESS table is served through TCRdb, limited to in-frame sequences with V and J called. Missing clones are a known gap in these copies; in checked studies unresolved V genes cover under half, and the rest lacks a known reason. The sample data list 360,000 or so clones, and roughly 89% of these were observed just once. The biggest ten clones account for 1.5% to 2% of the sample. The specimen was PBMCs or T cells enriched from blood (not recorded which). All receptors derive from a woman under 40 who had recovered from COVID-19.

The chain combines TRBV6-5 with TRBJ1-2; TRBD1 matches 9 bases. Trimming removed 6 bases from V and 4 bases from J; junction bases left unmatched: 3. Looked up from germline, CDR1 is MNHEY and CDR2 is SVGAGI. This CDR3 has 13 residues. In DNA form, the CDR3 reads TGTGCCAGCAGCACGGGACAGGGCTATGGCTACACCTTC. Encoded protein: CASSTGQGYGYTF.

The rearrangement uses TRBV11-3 and TRBJ2-3; 8 bases line up with TRBD1. CDR1 is SGHNT, CDR2 YENEEA, per germline. The J segment lost 4 bases and the V segment lost 3 bases, leaving 9 bases of the junction unmatched. The CDR3 is made up of 16 amino acids. The CDR3 region is CASSLRQGISADTQYF. CDR3 in DNA: TGTGCCAGCAGCTTGCGACAGGGGATCTCCGCAGATACGCAGTATTTT.

The chain uses TRBV7-2 and TRBJ1-2; 8 bases fit TRBD1. Trimming at V came to 5 bases and at J to 4 bases, leaving 9 bases not matched to a gene. This CDR3 spans 15 amino acids. Germline V CDR1 and CDR2: SGHTA, FQGNSA. The CDR3 coding sequence is TGTGCCAGCAGCCATAGACAGGGGCCTCCCTATGGCTACACCTTC. Protein sequence: CASSHRQGPPYGYTF.

The V and J genes are TRBV10-3 and TRBJ2-3; perhaps TRBD1 as D (6 bases). There are 15 residues in the CDR3. Germline-derived CDR1 and CDR2 are ENHRY and SYGVKD. Trimming stripped 6 bases from V and 4 bases from J, with 17 bases between. The CDR3 DNA reads TGTGCCATCAGGGTCACCGGAACAGGGTCAGATACGCAGTATTTT. Its translation is CAIRVTGTGSDTQYF.

This clone was picked up a small number of times. This chain connects TRBV29-1 to TRBJ1-1; 11 bases line up with TRBD1. Trimming cost V 6 bases and J 4 bases; bases outside gene matches: 13. Per germline, CDR1 SQVTM and CDR2 ANQGSEA. This CDR3 has 16 residues. The CDR3 DNA sequence: TGCAGCGTGGGACCGGGACAGGGGGGTGCGGGCACTGAAGCTTTCTTT. The encoded protein is CSVGPGQGGAGTEAFF.

This sequence joins TRBV5-1 and TRBJ2-2; 10 nucleotides align to TRBD2. CDR3 length: 15 residues. Per germline, CDR1 SGHRS and CDR2 YFSETQ. Trimming at V came to 1 base and at J to 6 bases, leaving 3 bases not matched to a gene. CDR3 sequence: CASSLTSGTAGELFF. As DNA, the CDR3 is TGCGCCAGCAGCTTGACTAGCGGGACGGCCGGGGAGCTGTTTTTT.

The chain has TRBV3-1 (or the pseudogene TRBV3-2) and TRBJ1-6; a possible D gene is TRBD1 (5 bases). This CDR3 is 19 amino acids long. CDR1 is LGHDT, CDR2 YNNKEL, per germline (reference sequence). Trimming pared 1 base from V and 0 bases from J, leaving 16 bases between. The CDR3 DNA reads TGTGCCAGCAGCCAAGCTTCAGGGCGTGCTAACTCCTATAATTCACCCCTCCACTTT. Translated, it gives CASSQASGRANSYNSPLHF.

J is TRBJ1-4 and V is TRBV27; D uncertain. V lost 3 bases, J lost 7 bases, and 12 bases lay in between. Germline values: CDR1 MNHEY, CDR2 SMNVEV (reference sequence). The CDR3 has 14 residues. CDR3 nucleotide sequence: TGTGCCAGCAGTTTTTACCGGGGAGGTGAAAAACTGTTTTTT. This gives the protein CASSFYRGGEKLFF.

The chain links TRBV5-6 to TRBJ2-1, with a tentative D call TRBD2 (7 bases). V lost 1 base to trimming and J lost 6 bases, with 8 bases between them. CDR3 length: 13 amino acids. CDR1 and CDR2 (germline): SGHDT, YYEEEE. The CDR3 region is CASSLRGANEQFF. The DNA for the CDR3 is TGTGCCAGCAGCTTGCGGGGGGCCAATGAGCAGTTCTTC.

The J gene is TRBJ1-1, the V gene TRBV28, with D unresolved. Germline assignment: CDR1 MDHEN and CDR2 SYDVKM. This CDR3 comprises 15 residues. V lost 6 bases to trimming and J lost 2 bases, with 16 bases between them. DNA of the CDR3: TGTGCCAGCAGCCTGAACCGGGCGGGCAACACTGAAGCTTTCTTT. It encodes CASSLNRAGNTEAFF.

The CDR3 DNA is TGCGCCAGCAGGAGAGTCGGACGGGAGAACACTGAAGCTTTCTTT. Protein product: CASRRVGRENTEAFF. The chain has TRBV10-1 and TRBJ1-1; no firm D call. Germline lookup yields CDR1 WNHNN and CDR2 SYGVQD (reference sequence). This CDR3 spans 15 amino acids. The V and J ends lost 6 bases and 1 base respectively, with 15 bases between them.

The V call is TRBV5-1, the J call TRBJ1-5; possibly TRBD1 for D (5 bases). Trimming left V 0 bases short and J 7 bases short, with 17 bases between. Germline values: CDR1 SGHRS, CDR2 YFSETQ. This CDR3 is 16 amino acids long. CDR3 amino acids: CASSLAGPSGAQPQHF. DNA of the CDR3: TGCGCCAGCAGCTTGGCCGGGCCTAGTGGGGCCCAGCCCCAGCATTTT.

V and J are TRBV19 and TRBJ1-1, with 8 bases lining up with TRBD1. CDR1 and CDR2 (germline): LNHDA, SQIVND (reference sequence). V was clipped by 0 bases and J by 7 bases; unmatched bases: 10. This CDR3 region has 16 residues. The CDR3 protein is CASSIDWFGQGYEAFF. In nucleotides, the CDR3 is TGTGCCAGTAGTATAGATTGGTTCGGACAGGGTTATGAAGCTTTCTTT.

The chain combines TRBV19 with TRBJ2-1; possibly TRBD1 for D (6 bases). CDR3 size: 15 residues. Trimming pared 4 bases from V and 6 bases from J, leaving 16 bases between. From germline, CDR1 is LNHDA and CDR2 SQIVND (reference sequence). The CDR3, as DNA: TGTGCCAGTAGTACGGTTTCTCGAGGGGGCAATGAGCAGTTCTTC. Amino acids: CASSTVSRGGNEQFF.

V usage is TRBV29-1 and J usage is TRBJ1-1; possible D gene TRBD1, 5 bases. CDR1 is SQVTM and CDR2 is ANQGSEA in the germline V gene. This CDR3 comprises 12 residues. Trimming removed 4 bases at V and 7 bases at J, with 13 bases between. The CDR3 coding sequence is TGCAGCGTTGGTTGGGGGGTAAGTGAAGCTTTCTTT. Its protein is CSVGWGVSEAFF.

The chain carries TRBV20-1 and TRBJ2-7; D call uncertain. The V gene's germline CDR1 is DFQATT and CDR2 SNEGSKA (reference sequence). The CDR3 runs to 11 residues. Trimming cost V 4 bases and J 10 bases, with 14 bases left between them. The CDR3 spells CSAMLRYFQYF. The CDR3, as DNA: TGCAGTGCTATGCTCAGGTATTTTCAGTACTTC.

This chain uses TRBV18 with TRBJ1-5; D gene ambiguous. The CDR3 contains 15 residues. V lost 5 bases and J lost 3, with 14 bases in between. CDR1 and CDR2 (germline): KGHSH, LQKENI. The chain's CDR3 is CASSEVIASNQPQHF. In DNA form, the CDR3 reads TGTGCCAGCTCAGAGGTCATAGCGTCCAATCAGCCCCAGCATTTT.

This clone was seen just once. The rearrangement links TRBV5-4 to TRBJ1-2; weak D call: TRBD1 (5 bases). Looked up from germline, CDR1 is SGHNT and CDR2 is YYREEE (reference sequence). Trimming stripped 5 bases from V and 8 bases from J, with 19 bases between. This CDR3 contains 14 residues. The CDR3 sequence: CASSPYRGTRGYTF. DNA for the CDR3: TGTGCCAGCAGTCCGTACCGGGGGACGAGGGGCTACACCTTC.

Worth noting for this clone: The identical CDR3 is also encoded by other nucleotide sequences in the sample. V and J are TRBV30 and TRBJ1-1, with D possibly TRBD1 on 6 matching bases. The CDR3 totals 14 residues. The V and J ends lost 0 bases and 1 base respectively, with 9 bases between them. The V gene's germline CDR1 is GTSNPN and CDR2 SVGIG (reference sequence). The CDR3 sequence is CAWSVLGQNTEAFF. The DNA of the CDR3 is TGTGCCTGGAGTGTACTGGGACAGAACACTGAAGCTTTCTTT.

This clone showed up just once. This chain uses TRBV5-6 with TRBJ1-1, with D unclear. V lost 4 bases, J lost 5 bases, and 15 bases lay in between. CDR1 and CDR2 from the germline V gene are SGHDT and YYEEEE. The length of the CDR3 is 14 residues. CDR3 nucleotides: TGTGCCAGCAGCCATGTAGTGGTTCGGACTGAAGCTTTCTTT. Amino acids: CASSHVVVRTEAFF.

This clone was observed a handful of times. The rearrangement uses TRBV7-3 and TRBJ2-5; D not certain. V lost 1 base, J lost 3 bases, and 12 bases lay in between. The germline CDR1 and CDR2 sequences are SGHTA and FQGTGA. The CDR3 length is 15 residues. CDR3 bases: TGTGCCAGCAGCTTAATTGCTTCGAGAGAAGAGACCCAGTACTTC. Encoded protein: CASSLIASREETQYF.

This chain links TRBV7-9 with TRBJ2-1, with 7 bases matching TRBD1. Germline lookup yields CDR1 SEHNR and CDR2 FQNEAQ (reference sequence). The CDR3 is 16 amino acids. V gave up 5 bases and J gave up 0 bases; unmatched junction bases: 7. CDR3 sequence (DNA): TGTGCCAGCAGCCGCTCGACAGGGCGCTCCTACAATGAGCAGTTCTTC. Translating gives CASSRSTGRSYNEQFF. Based on the CDR3 plus reference TRBV7-9 and TRBJ2-1, the full variable domain is DTGVSQNPRHKITKRGQNVTFRCDPISEHNRLYWYRQTLGQGPEFLTYFQNEAQLEKSRLLSDRFSAERPKGSFSTLEIQRTEQGDSAMYLCASSRSTGRSYNEQFFGPGTRLTVL.

As DNA, the CDR3 is TGTGCCAGCAGCTCTTACAGGGACCGCACAGATACGCAGTATTTT. Its translation: CASSSYRDRTDTQYF. The J gene is TRBJ2-3, the V gene TRBV13, with D perhaps matching TRBD1 (6 bases). V was cut by 4 bases and J by 1 base, with 12 bases left in between. CDR1 is PRHDT and CDR2 is FYEKMQ in the germline V gene (reference sequence). The CDR3 has 15 amino acids.